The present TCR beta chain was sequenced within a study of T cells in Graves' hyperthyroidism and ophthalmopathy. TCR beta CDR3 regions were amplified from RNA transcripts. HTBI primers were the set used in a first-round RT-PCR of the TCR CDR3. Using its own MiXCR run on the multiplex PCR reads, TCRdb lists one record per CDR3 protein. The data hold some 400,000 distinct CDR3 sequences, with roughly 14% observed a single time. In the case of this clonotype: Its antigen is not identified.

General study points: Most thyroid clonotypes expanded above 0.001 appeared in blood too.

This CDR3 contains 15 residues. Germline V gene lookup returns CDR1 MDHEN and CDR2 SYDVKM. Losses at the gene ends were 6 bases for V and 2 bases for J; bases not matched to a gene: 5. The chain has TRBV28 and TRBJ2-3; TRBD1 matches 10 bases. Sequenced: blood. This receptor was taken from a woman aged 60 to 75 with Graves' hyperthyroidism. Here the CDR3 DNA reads TGTGCCAGCAGAAGTGGGACAGGGGCCACAGATACGCAGTATTTT. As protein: CASRSGTGATDTQYF.